This TCR beta chain is from a study of T cell changes during pregnancy in multiple sclerosis. With V trimmed by 3 bases and J by 10 bases, 7 bases remained unmatched. Germline V gene lookup returns CDR1 SGHTA and CDR2 FQGNSA. There are 14 residues in the CDR3. Using immunoSEQ multiplex PCR, the repertoire was profiled, and TCRdb retains in-frame clones only, with some absent. The table lists tens of thousands of clones, 80% to 90% of them singletons. The origin of this receptor is a female donor with multiple sclerosis, enrolled in a pregnancy study. This rearrangement joins TRBV7-2 to TRBJ2-1; 9 bases are a match to TRBD2. Sequences were derived from CD4+ T cells from peripheral blood mononuclear cells, sampled after pregnancy. The CDR3 reads CASSLVSGRREQFF. CDR3 bases: TGTGCCAGCAGCTTGGTTAGCGGGAGACGGGAGCAGTTCTTC.